This TCR beta chain came from a study of early T cells in non-severe SARS-CoV-2 infection. Individual cDNA molecules received unique molecular identifiers. TCRdb re-analysed the 5' RACE reads in MiXCR, keeping a single row per CDR3 protein. Of 90,000 to 130,000 distinct CDR3 sequences in the sample, 10% to 15% were seen once. The CDR3 runs to 14 residues. V dropped 0 bases and J dropped 1 base, with 6 bases sitting between them. The germline V gene encodes CDR1 LNHNV and CDR2 YYDKDF (reference sequence). The clonotype comes from an adult who was a healthcare worker with PCR-confirmed SARS-CoV-2 infection or an uninfected control (not recorded which). The chain joins TRBV15 to TRBJ1-1; no reliable D call. The material was whole blood, obtained at baseline. CDR3 DNA sequence: TGTGCCACCAGCAGAGATTGGGAGAACACTGAAGCTTTCTTT. It specifies CATSRDWENTEAFF.